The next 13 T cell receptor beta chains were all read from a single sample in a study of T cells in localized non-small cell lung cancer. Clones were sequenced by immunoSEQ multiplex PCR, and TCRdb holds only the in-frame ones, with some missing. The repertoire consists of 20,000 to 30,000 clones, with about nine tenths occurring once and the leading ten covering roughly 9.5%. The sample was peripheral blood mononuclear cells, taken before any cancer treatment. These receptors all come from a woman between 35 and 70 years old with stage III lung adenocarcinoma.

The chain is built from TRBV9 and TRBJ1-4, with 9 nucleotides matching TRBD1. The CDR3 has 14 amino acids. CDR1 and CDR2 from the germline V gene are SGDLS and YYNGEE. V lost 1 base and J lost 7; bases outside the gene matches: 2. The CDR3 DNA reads TGTGCCAGCAGCGTAATGGGACAGGGTGAAAAACTGTTTTTT. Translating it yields CASSVMGQGEKLFF.

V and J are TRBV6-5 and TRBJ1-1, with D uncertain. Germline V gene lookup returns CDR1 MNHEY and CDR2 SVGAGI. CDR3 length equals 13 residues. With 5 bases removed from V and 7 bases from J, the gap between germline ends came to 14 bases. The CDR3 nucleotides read TGTGCCAGCAGTGCCGGGCTAAGCTTTGAAGCTTTCTTT. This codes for CASSAGLSFEAFF.

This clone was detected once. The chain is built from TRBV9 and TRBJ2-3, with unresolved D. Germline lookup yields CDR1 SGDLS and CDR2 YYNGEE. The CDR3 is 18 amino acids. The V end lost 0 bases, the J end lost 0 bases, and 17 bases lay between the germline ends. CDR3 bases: TGTGCCAGCAGCGTAGGGCCCCCGAGCAGTACTAGCACAGATACGCAGTATTTT. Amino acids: CASSVGPPSSTSTDTQYF.

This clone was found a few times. The CDR3 coding sequence is TGTGCTAGTGGTTTGGGCTACAGCCACAATCAGCCCCAGCATTTT. Protein product: CASGLGYSHNQPQHF. V is TRBV12-5 and J is TRBJ1-5; no reliable D call. The CDR3 runs 15 residues. From germline, CDR1 is LGHNT and CDR2 FRNRAP. V lost 1 base to trimming and J lost 3 bases, with 10 bases between them.

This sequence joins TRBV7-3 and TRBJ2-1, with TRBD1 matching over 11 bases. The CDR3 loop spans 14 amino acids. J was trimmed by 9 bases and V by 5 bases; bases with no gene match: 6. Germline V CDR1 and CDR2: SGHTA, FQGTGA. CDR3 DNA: TGTGCCAGCAGCCCTCGGACAGGGGGCCTTGAGCAGTTCTTC. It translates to CASSPRTGGLEQFF.

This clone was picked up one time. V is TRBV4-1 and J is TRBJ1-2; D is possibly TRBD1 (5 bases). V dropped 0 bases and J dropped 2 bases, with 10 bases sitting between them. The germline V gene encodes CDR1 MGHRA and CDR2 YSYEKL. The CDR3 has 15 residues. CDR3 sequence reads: CASSQERRGNYGYTF. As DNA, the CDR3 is TGCGCCAGCAGCCAAGAAAGGAGGGGAAACTATGGCTACACCTTC.

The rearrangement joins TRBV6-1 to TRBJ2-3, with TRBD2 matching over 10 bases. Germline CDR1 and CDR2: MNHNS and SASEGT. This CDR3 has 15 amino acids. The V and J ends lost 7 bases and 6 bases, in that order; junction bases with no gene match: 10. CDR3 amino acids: CASTLAGVAVDTQYF. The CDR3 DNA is TGTGCCAGCACCCTAGCGGGAGTTGCTGTGGATACGCAGTATTTT.

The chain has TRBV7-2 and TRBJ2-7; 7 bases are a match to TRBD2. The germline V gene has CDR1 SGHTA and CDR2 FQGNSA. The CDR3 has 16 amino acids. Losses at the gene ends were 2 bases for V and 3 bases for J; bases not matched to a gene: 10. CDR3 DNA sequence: TGTGCCAGCAGCTTAAGGGGAGAACTAGCGCTCTACGAGCAGTACTTC. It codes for CASSLRGELALYEQYF.

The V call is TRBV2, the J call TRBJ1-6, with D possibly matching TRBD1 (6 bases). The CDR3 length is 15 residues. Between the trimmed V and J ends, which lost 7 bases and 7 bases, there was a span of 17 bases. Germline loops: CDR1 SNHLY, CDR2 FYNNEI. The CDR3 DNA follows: TGTGCCAGCAACCCCCGGAGGGGGATCAATTCACCCCTCCACTTT. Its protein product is CASNPRRGINSPLHF.

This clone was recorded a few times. Written as DNA, the CDR3 is TGTGCCAGCAGTGACTCGAATACCGGGGGCCTAAGCAAGCGCGAGCAGTACTTC. Its translation: CASSDSNTGGLSKREQYF. The chain uses TRBV6-4 and TRBJ2-7; perhaps D is TRBD1 or TRBD2 (6 bases each). The germline CDR1 and CDR2 sequences are MRHNA and SNTAGT. CDR3 size: 18 residues. Deletions cut 0 bases from V and 6 bases from J, with 24 bases between.

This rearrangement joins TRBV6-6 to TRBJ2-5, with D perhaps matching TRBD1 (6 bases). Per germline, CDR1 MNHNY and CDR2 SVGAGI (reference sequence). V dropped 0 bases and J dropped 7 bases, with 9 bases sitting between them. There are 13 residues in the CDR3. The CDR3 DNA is TGTGCCAGCAGTTACTCGTTAGGGGGGACCCAGTACTTC. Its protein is CASSYSLGGTQYF.

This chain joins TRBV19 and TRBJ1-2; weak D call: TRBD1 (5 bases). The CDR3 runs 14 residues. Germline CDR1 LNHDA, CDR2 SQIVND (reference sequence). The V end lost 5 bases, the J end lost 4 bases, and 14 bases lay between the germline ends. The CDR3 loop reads CASSPRDGSYGYTF. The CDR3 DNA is TGTGCCAGTAGTCCTCGGGACGGCAGCTATGGCTACACCTTC.

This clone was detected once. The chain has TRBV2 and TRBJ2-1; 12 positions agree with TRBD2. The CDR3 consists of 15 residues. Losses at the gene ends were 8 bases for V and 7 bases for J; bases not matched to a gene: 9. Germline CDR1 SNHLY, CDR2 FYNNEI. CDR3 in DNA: TGTGCCAGCCGACCTGCTAGCGGGAGGGGAAATGAGCAGTTCTTC. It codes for CASRPASGRGNEQFF.